This T cell receptor (beta chain) derives from a study of shared clonotypes between healthy human individuals. General observations from the study: Clonotype sharing among donors was thought likely to change with sequencing depth.

Sequencing used immunoSEQ multiplex PCR; TCRdb keeps in-frame clones, though not all of them. This table has approximately 2,300,000 clones, 85% to 95% appearing once. Trimming removed 4 bases from V and 0 bases from J, with 6 bases in between. Germline assignment: CDR1 MGHDK and CDR2 SYGVNS. CDR3 length equals 13 residues. In regard to this clone: The target antigen is unknown.

The study drew its donors from healthy HIV-negative adults without recent acute infections or vaccinations. In the CD4+ fraction, cells were divided into CD45RA+ naive and CD45RA-negative memory subsets. This clonotype was sampled from a man between 18 and 29 years old in good health. Some clones in this sample may be carry-over from other donors' samples. The rearrangement joins TRBV25-1 to TRBJ1-2; D is uncertain. The specimen sequenced was naive CD4+ T cells from PBMCs. Subset specified: CD45RA+ positively selected. The CDR3, as DNA: TGTGCCAGCAGTGCCCAGGCTAACTATGGCTACACCTTC. Protein sequence: CASSAQANYGYTF.